This TCR beta chain was profiled in a study of T cells after yellow fever vaccination. Study observations and caveats: Weaker overall, the secondary response nonetheless peaked faster (day 5 versus 15).

Comments on this clonotype: The target antigen is unknown.

The CDR3 runs 17 residues. Germline CDR1 and CDR2: SEHNR and FQNEAQ (reference sequence). The V and J ends lost 4 bases and 0 bases respectively, with 15 bases between them. TCRdb ran MiXCR on the 5' RACE reads and lists one entry per CDR3 protein. The sample consists of roughly 310,000 distinct CDR3 sequences, 8.5% to 9% of them appearing once. The rearrangement uses TRBV7-9 and TRBJ2-2, with no clear D. Sample: PBMCs, taken on the day of the first yellow fever vaccination. The receptor was isolated from a man aged 18 to 30 who received the YFV17D yellow fever vaccine. The CDR3 is CASSSARTVANTGELFF. In DNA, the CDR3 is TGTGCCAGCAGCTCCGCGCGGACGGTCGCGAACACCGGGGAGCTGTTTTTT.